This is a list of T cell receptor beta chains from one sample in a study of cytomegalovirus exposure and HLA in healthy donors. Some clones are missing from TCRdb's copy, which holds only in-frame ones; the method was immunoSEQ multiplex PCR. The sample holds just over 150,000 clones. Source material: PBMCs. Receptors were obtained from a man aged 25 to 45 in good health and CMV-seronegative. The CDR3 runs from the conserved cysteine through the conserved F or W. D genes are given only for firm matches.

TRBV7-2	TRBJ2-3	NA	TGTGCCAGCAGCTTTCTAGGGGCAGGGACAGATACGCAGTATTTT	CASSFLGAGTDTQYF
TRBV19	TRBJ2-2	NA	TGTGCCGGGGGGCAGGGGGCGAACACCGGGGAGCTGTTTTTT	CAGGQGANTGELFF
TRBV5-5	TRBJ1-2	NA	TGTGCCAGCAGCTTGGAGGCAGGGGTTGGCTACACCTTC	CASSLEAGVGYTF
TRBV12-5	TRBJ1-2	NA	TGTGCTAGTGGAGATACAGGTTATGGCTACACCTTC	CASGDTGYGYTF
TRBV5-4	TRBJ2-1	TRBD2	TGTGCCAGCAGCTTGGGTGGGACTAGCGTCAATGAGCAGTTCTTC	CASSLGGTSVNEQFF
TRBV11-2	TRBJ1-1	TRBD1	TGTGCCAGCAGCTCGACAGGGTTGGGGAGCACTGAAGCTTTCTTT	CASSSTGLGSTEAFF
TRBV4-3	TRBJ1-2	TRBD1	TGCGCCAGCAGCCAGGGACAGCTCGGTGGCTACACCTTC	CASSQGQLGGYTF
TRBV11-2	TRBJ1-1	TRBD1	TGTGCCAGCAGCTTAGGGGACAGGGGCGGAACTGAAGCTTTCTTT	CASSLGDRGGTEAFF
TRBV5-6	TRBJ2-7	TRBD2	TGTGCCAGCAGCTTCGGACTAGCGGGGGTCCAAAGCTCCTACGAGCAGTACTTC	CASSFGLAGVQSSYEQYF
TRBV27	TRBJ1-1	NA	TGTGCCAGCAGGAGGGCAGGAGGCACTGAAGCTTTCTTT	CASRRAGGTEAFF
TRBV4-3	TRBJ1-5	NA	TGCGCCAGCAGCCAAAGCCTATCTTATCAGCCCCAGCATTTT	CASSQSLSYQPQHF
TRBV28	TRBJ1-1	NA	TGTGCCAGCAGTTTCTTCGGCAGGATGAACACTGAAGCTTTCTTT	CASSFFGRMNTEAFF
TRBV11-3	TRBJ2-1	NA	TGTGCCAGCAGCCAATTCTCTGGGGCATCCCAACCTCTGAACAATGAGCAGTTCTTC	CASSQFSGASQPLNNEQFF
TRBV7-8	TRBJ1-5	NA	TGTGCCAGCAGCTTCGGGACTAGGGATCAGCCCCAGCATTTT	CASSFGTRDQPQHF
TRBV5-1	TRBJ1-1	NA	TGCGCCAGCAGCTTTTCAGAGAACACTGAAGCTTTCTTT	CASSFSENTEAFF
TRBV5-1	TRBJ2-7	TRBD2	TGCGCCAGCAGCTTGCGCGTTCCGGGACTAGCGGGAGGGGGCCACTACGAGCAGTACTTC	CASSLRVPGLAGGGHYEQYF
TRBV27	TRBJ2-2	TRBD1	TGTGCCAGCAGTCCTCGGACAGGGGGGATTACCGGGGAGCTGTTTTTT	CASSPRTGGITGELFF
TRBV5-1	TRBJ1-4	NA	TGCGCCAGCAGCTTGGTTAGGGGCGCCGGAGAAAAACTGTTTTTT	CASSLVRGAGEKLFF
TRBV4-1	TRBJ2-2	TRBD2	TGCGCCAGCAGCCAAGATCAAACTAGCGGGGGGGCCGGGGAGCTGTTTTTT	CASSQDQTSGGAGELFF
TRBV10-3	TRBJ2-7	TRBD2	TGTGCCATCAGTGAGTCGGGACTAGCGAGCTACGAGCAGTACTTC	CAISESGLASYEQYF
TRBV7-7	TRBJ2-3	TRBD2	TGTGCCAGCAGCAAGGGACTAGCGGGCCAGAGAGATACGCAGTATTTT	CASSKGLAGQRDTQYF
TRBV29-1	TRBJ2-5	NA	TGCAGCGTTCCGGACACGTTCCAAGAGACCCAGTACTTC	CSVPDTFQETQYF
TRBV7-9	TRBJ2-5	TRBD2	TGTGCCAGCACGACTAGCCCGGAGGGGGAGACCCAGTACTTC	CASTTSPEGETQYF
TRBV7-2	TRBJ1-5	NA	TGTGCCAGCAGCAAAGGCCAGGGCCGTCAGCCCCAGCATTTT	CASSKGQGRQPQHF
TRBV6-6	TRBJ1-2	NA	TGTGCCAGCAGTTACGGGGTGAGGGAGCCGGGGGGCTACACCTTC	CASSYGVREPGGYTF
TRBV10-2	TRBJ1-3	NA	TGCGCCAGCAGTGTGGGACAAGGGGTAGACACCATATATTTT	CASSVGQGVDTIYF
TRBV18	TRBJ2-5	TRBD1	TGTGCCAGCTCACGAGGCAGGGGGCTGGAGACCCAGTACTTC	CASSRGRGLETQYF
TRBV28	TRBJ2-1	TRBD2	TGTGCCAGCAAAGCGGGAGGGTCATACAATGAGCAGTTCTTC	CASKAGGSYNEQFF
TRBV6-1	TRBJ2-5	NA	TGTGCCAGCAGTGATACCGGTCTCGGGATGCGGTACTTC	CASSDTGLGMRYF
TRBV11-2	TRBJ1-1	TRBD1	TGTGCCAGCAGCGGACAGGGGGCTAACACTGAAGCTTTCTTT	CASSGQGANTEAFF